Each of the 5 T cell receptor beta chains below was sequenced from the same sample in a study of shared clonotypes between healthy human individuals (dated by TCRdb to 2020 to 2021). Receptor amplification or capture employed the immunoSEQ multiplex PCR assay. As stored in TCRdb, this immuneACCESS dataset retains in-frame rearrangements with V and J assigned. A fraction of the clones does not appear; measured against another copy, unresolved V genes explain less than half of the discrepancy, and the remainder lacks a known reason. Within this sample are about 2.3 million clones, with 85% to 95% of them counted one time only. The top ten clonotypes cover under 0.45% of the sample. The specimen was naive CD4+ T cells from PBMCs. Read against the paper, the sample's cell subset or site label means: CD45RA+ positively selected. These TCRs come from a man aged 18 to 29 in good health. Some clones in this sample may be carry-over from other donors' samples.

The chain joins TRBV5-1 to TRBJ1-1; 8 nucleotides match TRBD1. CDR3 length equals 16 residues. V was pared by 3 bases and J by 7 bases, with 14 bases of the junction left unmatched. Germline V gene data show CDR1 as SGHRS and CDR2 as YFSETQ. The chain's CDR3 is CASSWGGRGPQDEAFF. CDR3 coding DNA: TGCGCCAGCAGCTGGGGCGGCAGGGGGCCTCAAGATGAAGCTTTCTTT.

The CDR3 nucleotides are TGCGCCAGCCGGGCCGGTAGCACAGATACGCAGTATTTT. It yields the protein CASRAGSTDTQYF. The J gene is TRBJ2-3, the V gene TRBV5-1; D is unclear. V lost 7 bases, J lost 0 bases, and 9 bases lay in between. CDR1 is SGHRS and CDR2 is YFSETQ in the germline V gene. This CDR3 has 13 residues. The complete variable domain, with remaining parts taken from reference TRBV5-1 and TRBJ2-3, reads KAGVTQTPRYLIKTRGQQVTLSCSPISGHRSVSWYQQTPGQGLQFLFEYFSETQRNKGNFPGRFSGRQFSNSRSEMNVSTLELGDSALYLCASRAGSTDTQYFGPGTRLTVL.

In the case of this clone: The same CDR3 arises from other DNA sequences in this sample as well. CDR3 residues: CASSLASGGYEQYF. The CDR3 region has the DNA TGCGCCAGCAGCTTGGCCTCGGGGGGGTACGAGCAGTACTTC. This rearrangement joins TRBV5-1 to TRBJ2-7; 8 bases fit TRBD2. The CDR3 is 14 amino acids. Germline CDR1 is SGHRS and CDR2 is YFSETQ. J lost 4 bases, V lost 0 bases, and 3 bases had no gene match.

This sequence joins TRBV6-5 and TRBJ1-5; D gene unclear. Trimming removed 6 bases at V and 1 base at J, with 10 bases between. Germline values: CDR1 MNHEY, CDR2 SVGAGI. There are 14 residues in the CDR3. CDR3 sequence: CASRLLTSNQPQHF. The CDR3 nucleotides read TGTGCCAGCAGATTACTCACCAGCAATCAGCCCCAGCATTTT.

The chain employs TRBV27 and TRBJ2-3; 9 bases map to TRBD2. The length of the CDR3 is 17 residues. V lost 3 bases and J lost 0; bases outside the gene matches: 7. Germline CDR1 is MNHEY and CDR2 is SMNVEV (reference sequence). CDR3 loop: CASSFSGRPPSTDTQYF. The CDR3 DNA follows: TGTGCCAGCAGTTTTAGCGGGAGACCGCCTAGCACAGATACGCAGTATTTT.